Listed here are 23 T cell receptor beta chains from one sample, sequenced in a study of post-analysis software for immune sequencing data (dated by TCRdb to about 2015). Findings and caveats that apply to the study as a whole: Significantly higher frequencies in patients than in controls were found for roughly 5 TRBV segments, including TRBV5-6, TRBV5-1 and TRBV20-1.

Library preparation used PCR. TCRdb records Illumina HiSeq 2500 as the sequencer. To reduce PCR and sequencing biases, unique molecular identifiers were built into the TCR beta cDNA libraries. Clones were called with MiXCR by TCRdb after fastp trimmed the public reads at Q25, and only in-frame beta chains were retained. Under each unique CDR3 protein, matching rows form one entry showing the most common genes and DNA. Within this sample are approximately 660,000 distinct CDR3 sequences, with over 45% of them counted one time only. The ten top clones hold about 11% of the sample. The antigens of these receptors remain unknown. The source material was blood. Every receptor here comes from a girl aged 2 to 10 with multiple sclerosis.

The V call is TRBV7-6, the J call TRBJ2-3, with no clear D. Trimming cost V 4 bases and J 0 bases, with 8 bases left between them. Germline V CDR1 and CDR2: SGHVS, FNYEAQ. This CDR3 has 14 residues. CDR3 sequence reads: CASSSFASTDTQYF. The CDR3 region has the DNA TGTGCCAGCAGCTCCTTTGCGAGCACAGATACGCAGTATTTT. Filled out from reference TRBV7-6 and TRBJ2-3, the complete variable domain reads GAGVSQSPRYKVTKRGQDVALRCDPISGHVSLYWYRQALGQGPEFLTYFNYEAQQDKSGLPNDRFSAERPEGSISTLTIQRTEQRDSAMYRCASSSFASTDTQYFGPGTRLTVL.

Only one count was recorded for this clonotype. This chain links TRBV7-2 with TRBJ2-7; weak D call: TRBD2 (6 bases). Germline CDR1 reads SGHTA; CDR2 reads FQGNSA. The CDR3 is 12 residues long. Trimming shortened V by 6 bases and J by 7 bases, and 13 bases separated the two germline ends. The CDR3 nucleotides are TGTGCCAGCAGTGGGAGGTCGGGGGAGCAGTACTTC. Amino acids: CASSGRSGEQYF.

This clonotype was detected only a few times. The rearrangement links TRBV10-2 to TRBJ2-7; the D call may be TRBD1 or TRBD2 (6 bases each). The germline V gene encodes CDR1 WSHSY and CDR2 SAAADI. Trimming removed 1 base at V and 3 bases at J, with 16 bases between. The CDR3 covers 16 residues. The CDR3 is CASSEFRGDIGYEQYF. In nucleotides, the CDR3 is TGCGCCAGCAGTGAGTTTAGGGGGGACATTGGCTACGAGCAGTACTTC.

The J gene is TRBJ2-3, the V gene TRBV29-1, with 8 bases aligning to TRBD1. J gave up 11 bases and V 3 bases, and 4 bases lay outside the gene matches. In germline, CDR1 is SQVTM, CDR2 ANQGSEA. The CDR3 is made up of 11 amino acids. In DNA, the CDR3 is TGCAGCGTTGACGAGACAGGGGTGCAGTATTTT. It codes for CSVDETGVQYF.

The genes are TRBV5-1 and TRBJ1-1; tentatively, D is TRBD1 (5 bases). The CDR3 has 14 amino acids. Germline CDR1 and CDR2: SGHRS and YFSETQ. The germline V and J ends were trimmed by 3 bases and 5 bases, with 14 bases remaining between them. Here the CDR3 reads CASSSRDLGTEAFF. The DNA of the CDR3 is TGCGCCAGCAGCTCGAGGGACCTAGGGACTGAAGCTTTCTTT.

The chain employs TRBV6-6 and TRBJ2-6; D remains unclear. The CDR3 has 16 residues. CDR1 is MNHNY, CDR2 SVGAGI, per germline (reference sequence). Trimming stripped 5 bases from V and 1 base from J, with 12 bases between. This chain's CDR3 is CASSNPTRSGANVLTF. The CDR3 DNA reads TGTGCCAGCAGTAACCCGACACGGTCTGGGGCCAACGTCCTGACTTTC.

The rearrangement links TRBV6-6 to TRBJ1-1, with TRBD1 identical over 8 bases. The CDR3 loop spans 15 amino acids. Unmatched junction bases numbered 12, after V lost 4 bases and J lost 8 bases. Germline CDR1 is MNHNY and CDR2 is SVGAGI (reference sequence). CDR3 amino acids: CASSFDRGRLTEAFF. The CDR3 nucleotides are TGTGCCAGCAGTTTTGACAGGGGCAGGCTAACCGAAGCTTTCTTT.

J is TRBJ1-5 and V is TRBV30; possible D gene TRBD1, 6 bases. Trimming removed 0 bases from V and 6 bases from J, with 9 bases in between. CDR3 length equals 13 residues. Germline-derived CDR1 and CDR2 are GTSNPN and SVGIG (reference sequence). This chain's CDR3 is CAWSVQGRQPQHF. In DNA form, the CDR3 reads TGTGCCTGGAGTGTACAGGGCCGTCAGCCCCAGCATTTT. Combining the CDR3 with reference TRBV30 and TRBJ1-5 gives the whole variable domain SQTIHQWPATLVQPVGSPLSLECTVEGTSNPNLYWYRQAAGRGLQLLFYSVGIGQISSEVPQNLSASRPQDRQFILSSKKLLLSDSGFYLCAWSVQGRQPQHFGDGTRLSIL.

This clonotype came up a few times. The genes are TRBV20-1 and TRBJ2-5; a possible D gene is TRBD2 (6 bases). Germline V CDR1 and CDR2: DFQATT, SNEGSKA (reference sequence). The length of the CDR3 is 15 residues. Trimming left V 0 bases short and J 5 bases short, with 16 bases between. Here the CDR3 DNA reads TGCAGTGCTAGAGATAGCGGACCTTCGCTTGAGACCCAGTACTTC. It encodes CSARDSGPSLETQYF.

The genes are TRBV29-1 and TRBJ2-1; D tentatively reads TRBD1 or TRBD2 (5 bases each). Germline V lookup: CDR1 SQVTM, CDR2 ANQGSEA. This CDR3 is 11 amino acids long. Trimming left V 7 bases short and J 15 bases short, with 19 bases between. The CDR3 coding sequence is TGCAGCGGATCCCATGGGACGGCCCCGTTCTTC. Residues: CSGSHGTAPFF.

This clonotype came up a few times. The chain carries TRBV10-3 and TRBJ2-1, with 10 bases fitting TRBD1. V lost 9 bases to trimming and J lost 8 bases; unmatched junction nucleotides: 13. CDR1 is ENHRY, CDR2 SYGVKD, per germline. This CDR3 spans 15 amino acids. In DNA form, the CDR3 reads TGTGCCATAGGGCGAGGGACAGGGGAAACTGATGAGCAGTTCTTC. Translating gives CAIGRGTGETDEQFF.

Here the CDR3 reads CASSRTFDGKRAEAFF. For the CDR3, the DNA is TGCGCCAGCAGCAGGACATTTGACGGCAAGCGAGCTGAAGCTTTCTTT. This chain uses TRBV5-1 with TRBJ1-1; tentative D call: TRBD1 (5 bases). Germline V gene lookup returns CDR1 SGHRS and CDR2 YFSETQ. CDR3 size: 16 residues. V was shortened by 4 bases and J by 6 bases, with 22 bases between the two germline ends.

The CDR3 reads CASSAQGEVYNEQFF. The CDR3 DNA follows: TGTGCCAGCAGTGCACAGGGGGAGGTTTACAATGAGCAGTTCTTC. The J gene is TRBJ2-1, the V gene TRBV28, with 8 bases aligning to TRBD1. The germline V gene encodes CDR1 MDHEN and CDR2 SYDVKM. V lost 5 bases to trimming and J lost 4 bases; unmatched junction nucleotides: 7. The CDR3 totals 15 residues. The full variable domain, rest sourced from reference TRBV28 and TRBJ2-1, is DVKVTQSSRYLVKRTGEKVFLECVQDMDHENMFWYRQDPGLGLRLIYFSYDVKMKEKGDIPEGYSVSREKKERFSLILESASTNQTSMYLCASSAQGEVYNEQFFGPGTRLTVL.

This chain joins TRBV29-1 and TRBJ2-1; D call uncertain. The V gene's germline CDR1 is SQVTM and CDR2 ANQGSEA. V lost 7 bases and J lost 7, with 17 bases in between. The CDR3 is 13 amino acids. The CDR3 protein is CSGWAHAQNEQFF. DNA for the CDR3: TGCAGCGGATGGGCCCACGCGCAGAATGAGCAGTTCTTC.

The V call is TRBV6-6, the J call TRBJ2-3; TRBD2 aligns across 10 bases. This CDR3 is built from 13 residues. The germline gives CDR1 MNHNY, CDR2 SVGAGI (reference sequence). V gave up 8 bases and J gave up 10 bases; unmatched junction bases: 9. CDR3 coding DNA: TGTGCCAGCCGTCAGCGGGAGGGGGATGCGCAGTATTTT. Amino acids: CASRQREGDAQYF.

CDR3 amino acids: CASSYSGGQGNEQFF. CDR3 in DNA: TGTGCCAGCAGTTACTCGGGGGGTCAGGGGAATGAGCAGTTCTTC. The chain combines TRBV6-5 with TRBJ2-1; D possibly matches TRBD1 or TRBD2 (6 bases each). Germline V CDR1 and CDR2: MNHEY, SVGAGI. Trimming stripped 0 bases from V and 7 bases from J, with 13 bases between. This CDR3 contains 15 residues.

The chain is built from TRBV4-2 and TRBJ1-1; 8 nucleotides line up with TRBD1. There are 15 residues in the CDR3. V shed 1 base and J 3 bases; nucleotides not matched to a gene: 4. Looked up from germline, CDR1 is LGHNA and CDR2 is YNFKEQ. The CDR3 DNA sequence: TGTGCCAGCAGCCAAGTAATGGGACAGGACACTGAAGCTTTCTTT. Amino acids: CASSQVMGQDTEAFF.

The rearrangement joins TRBV6-5 to TRBJ2-1; 9 positions match TRBD2. V gave up 0 bases and J gave up 7 bases; unmatched junction bases: 7. The CDR3 runs 16 residues. Germline V lookup: CDR1 MNHEY, CDR2 SVGAGI. CDR3 residues: CASSYSGLALYNEQFF. The CDR3 DNA follows: TGTGCCAGCAGTTACTCGGGACTAGCACTCTATAATGAGCAGTTCTTC.

CDR3 amino acids: CSVAFRTDNEQFF. The CDR3 DNA reads TGCAGCGTTGCTTTCCGGACTGACAATGAGCAGTTCTTC. The J gene is TRBJ2-1, the V gene TRBV29-1; D is perhaps TRBD2 (5 bases). Germline lookup yields CDR1 SQVTM and CDR2 ANQGSEA. V was pared by 4 bases and J by 5 bases, with 12 bases between. CDR3 size: 13 residues.

The chain links TRBV4-1 to TRBJ2-1, with TRBD2 matching 10 bases. Germline CDR1 is MGHRA and CDR2 is YSYEKL. This CDR3 is 16 amino acids long. V was clipped by 1 base and J by 6 bases; unmatched bases: 6. Here the CDR3 reads CASSQALAGVSNEQFF. The CDR3 DNA sequence: TGCGCCAGCAGCCAAGCTCTAGCGGGAGTAAGCAATGAGCAGTTCTTC.

The rearrangement links TRBV5-1 to TRBJ2-7, with a possible D match to TRBD2 (5 bases). CDR3 size: 14 residues. Per the germline V gene, CDR1 is SGHRS and CDR2 is YFSETQ. Trimming removed 3 bases at V and 0 bases at J, with 10 bases between. The CDR3 sequence: CASSYAGASYEQYF. CDR3 nucleotides: TGCGCCAGCAGCTACGCGGGTGCCTCCTACGAGCAGTACTTC.

The CDR3 DNA reads TGCGCCAGCAAGACTAGCGGGCAAGAGACCCAGTACTTC. This encodes CASKTSGQETQYF. The V call is TRBV10-2, the J call TRBJ2-5; 10 nucleotides match TRBD2. Unmatched junction bases numbered 1, after V lost 7 bases and J lost 2 bases. Looked up from germline, CDR1 is WSHSY and CDR2 is SAAADI. This CDR3 spans 13 amino acids.

Notes on this clonotype: It may be a read error: a sequence one base away is much more abundant. V gene TRBV6-6 combines with J gene TRBJ2-7, with D possibly being TRBD2 (5 bases). This CDR3 region has 12 residues. Germline CDR1 reads MNHNY; CDR2 reads SVGAGI (reference sequence). CDR3 bases: TGTGTCAGCAGTTACGGGGACTACGAGCAGTACTTC. This codes for CVSSYGDYEQYF.